This T cell receptor beta chain was recorded in a study of shared T cell receptors in the human thymus. The CDR3 sequence is 15 residues long. Germline CDR1 reads SEHNR; CDR2 reads FQNEAQ (reference sequence). Losses at the gene ends were 3 bases for V and 4 bases for J; bases not matched to a gene: 7. Sequencing was performed with immunoSEQ multiplex PCR; in TCRdb, only in-frame clones are kept and a portion is missing. This sample yields 600,000 to 900,000 clones, of which 80% to 90% are seen a single time; approximately 0.01% belongs to the top ten. The same data also contributed to another study, on human thymus T cells. From that paper: Thymus was obtained from resections taken during corrective heart surgery. Thymic TCR repertoires of unrelated people reportedly overlapped highly.

The origin of this receptor is a girl under three years old with a congenital heart defect. The chain links TRBV7-9 to TRBJ2-5; TRBD1 matches at 8 bases. The sample consisted of thymocytes. The DNA for the CDR3 is TGTGCCAGCAGCTTTACAGGACAGGGAGTAGAGACCCAGTACTTC. Translation: CASSFTGQGVETQYF. The variable domain in full, completed from reference TRBV7-9 and TRBJ2-5, reads DTGVSQNPRHKITKRGQNVTFRCDPISEHNRLYWYRQTLGQGPEFLTYFQNEAQLEKSRLLSDRFSAERPKGSFSTLEIQRTEQGDSAMYLCASSFTGQGVETQYFGPGTRLLVL.